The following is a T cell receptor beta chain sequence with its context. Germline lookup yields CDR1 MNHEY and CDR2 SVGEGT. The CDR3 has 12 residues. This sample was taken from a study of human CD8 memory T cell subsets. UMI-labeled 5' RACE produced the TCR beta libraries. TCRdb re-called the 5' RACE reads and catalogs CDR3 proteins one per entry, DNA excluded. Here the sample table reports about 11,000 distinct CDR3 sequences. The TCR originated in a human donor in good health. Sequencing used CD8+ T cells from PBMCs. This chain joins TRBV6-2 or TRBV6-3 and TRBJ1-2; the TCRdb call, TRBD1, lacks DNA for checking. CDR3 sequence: CASSYGGAGYTF.